The following is a T cell receptor (beta chain) sequence with its context. What it binds is not known. This sample stems from a study of early T cells in non-severe SARS-CoV-2 infection. Study-wide context: Unsorted whole-blood RNA was sequenced in bulk, leaving chains unpaired.

Findings and caveats of the study: Anti-spike CD8 specificities were favored by VDJdb matching, whose results missed private and CD4 specificities.

This CDR3 has 15 amino acids. V lost 1 base, J lost 6 bases, and 13 bases lay in between. Germline loops: CDR1 SGHVS, CDR2 FQNEAQ. TCRdb re-analysed the 5' RACE reads in MiXCR, keeping a single row per CDR3 protein. The sample contains under 35,000 distinct CDR3 sequences, about 5% of which appear only once. Sequencing was performed on whole blood. The chain is built from TRBV7-8 and TRBJ2-1; D not certain. This sequence originates from an adult who was a healthcare worker with PCR-confirmed SARS-CoV-2 infection or an uninfected control (not recorded which). CDR3 sequence reads: CASSLVESPLNEQFF. The CDR3 DNA sequence: TGTGCCAGCAGCTTAGTAGAGTCCCCCCTCAATGAGCAGTTCTTC.